This passage covers 17 T cell receptor beta chains from one sample sequenced in a study of cytomegalovirus exposure and HLA in healthy donors. Using immunoSEQ multiplex PCR, the repertoire was profiled, and TCRdb retains in-frame clones only, with some absent. This sample has roughly 200,000 clones, with about 81% found just once. What was sequenced was PBMCs. These receptors came from a woman younger than 45 in good health and CMV-seronegative.

This rearrangement joins TRBV6-6 to TRBJ2-7; D call uncertain. The CDR3 is 11 amino acids. With 6 bases removed from V and 3 bases from J, the gap between germline ends came to 6 bases. Germline CDR1 and CDR2: MNHNY and SVGAGI (reference sequence). The CDR3 sequence is CASRSYYEQYF. The DNA for the CDR3 is TGTGCCAGCAGGAGTTACTACGAGCAGTACTTC.

The chain joins TRBV7-6 to TRBJ2-1; 7 bases agree with TRBD2. CDR1 and CDR2 from the germline V gene are SGHVS and FNYEAQ. Trimming cost V 3 bases and J 2 bases; bases outside gene matches: 13. The CDR3 loop spans 18 amino acids. DNA for the CDR3: TGTGCCAGCAGCTTGACAGCCCCCGGGAGGCTGCCCTACAATGAGCAGTTCTTC. This sequence encodes CASSLTAPGRLPYNEQFF.

V is TRBV18 and J is TRBJ2-7; 8 bases are a match to TRBD2. The CDR3 has 13 amino acids. CDR1 is KGHSH and CDR2 is LQKENI in the germline V gene. With 2 bases clipped from V and 6 bases from J, the junction kept 3 bases outside the gene matches. The CDR3 nucleotides are TGTGCCAGCTCACCAGGGACTAGAAGCGAGCAGTACTTC. Its protein product is CASSPGTRSEQYF.

The chain uses TRBV12-5 and TRBJ1-5; D gene unclear. CDR3 length equals 15 residues. The V end lost 1 base, the J end lost 0 bases, and 7 bases lay between the germline ends. Looked up from germline, CDR1 is LGHNT and CDR2 is FRNRAP. The CDR3 protein is CASGLGHNSNQPQHF. DNA for the CDR3: TGTGCTAGTGGTTTGGGGCATAATAGCAATCAGCCCCAGCATTTT.

The chain employs TRBV11-3 and TRBJ1-5, with D uncertain. Germline CDR1 and CDR2: SGHNT and YENEEA. This CDR3 contains 13 residues. The germline V and J ends were trimmed by 5 bases and 5 bases, with 10 bases remaining between them. The CDR3 coding sequence is TGTGCCAGCAGCCAGGACTCAGATCAGCCCCAGCATTTT. Translated: CASSQDSDQPQHF.

V and J are TRBV5-1 and TRBJ2-2; unclear D gene. V was pared by 6 bases and J by 3 bases, with 9 bases between. CDR3 length: 13 amino acids. Germline lookup yields CDR1 SGHRS and CDR2 YFSETQ. CDR3: CASTIADTGELFF. CDR3 DNA sequence: TGCGCCAGCACAATCGCAGACACCGGGGAGCTGTTTTTT.

The J gene is TRBJ1-3, the V gene TRBV7-6; D is perhaps TRBD1 (6 bases). The germline V gene encodes CDR1 SGHVS and CDR2 FNYEAQ. V dropped 5 bases and J dropped 0 bases, with 20 bases sitting between them. The CDR3 has 18 residues. The CDR3 loop reads CASSPYIQTGDSGNTIYF. Here the CDR3 DNA reads TGTGCCAGCAGCCCGTACATCCAGACAGGCGACTCTGGAAACACCATATATTTT.

The rearrangement links TRBV5-1 to TRBJ2-7; tentatively, D is TRBD1 (6 bases). This CDR3 spans 14 amino acids. The germline V and J ends were trimmed by 0 bases and 2 bases, with 9 bases remaining between them. From germline, CDR1 is SGHRS and CDR2 YFSETQ. As DNA, the CDR3 is TGCGCCAGCAGCTTGGGACAGGAGCCCTACGAGCAGTACTTC. This codes for CASSLGQEPYEQYF.

The chain links TRBV11-2 to TRBJ1-2, with TRBD1 as a possible D gene (5 bases). The CDR3 length is 14 residues. Germline CDR1 and CDR2: SGHAT and FQNNGV. V lost 5 bases and J 2 bases, leaving 12 bases between the germline ends. CDR3 residues: CASSQSGGNYGYTF. The DNA of the CDR3 is TGTGCCAGCAGCCAATCGGGGGGAAACTATGGCTACACCTTC.

The V and J genes are TRBV7-3 and TRBJ2-1, with 7 bases fitting TRBD1. This CDR3 contains 14 residues. The V gene's germline CDR1 is SGHTA and CDR2 FQGTGA. After removal of 5 bases from V and 4 bases from J, the junction contained 5 bases not matched to a gene. The CDR3, as DNA: TGTGCCAGCAGCCCGACACAGGGGTACAATGAGCAGTTCTTC. This sequence encodes CASSPTQGYNEQFF.

The J gene is TRBJ1-1, the V gene TRBV5-1; D remains unclear. The V gene's germline CDR1 is SGHRS and CDR2 YFSETQ. V was cut by 1 base and J by 3 bases, with 4 bases left in between. The CDR3 loop spans 12 amino acids. In DNA form, the CDR3 reads TGCGCCAGCAGCTTGCGGGACACTGAAGCTTTCTTT. Protein sequence: CASSLRDTEAFF.

J is TRBJ2-3 and V is TRBV5-1; TRBD2 matches 13 bases. V lost 2 bases, J lost 1 base, and 4 bases stayed unmatched. The CDR3 runs 17 residues. Per the germline V gene, CDR1 is SGHRS and CDR2 is YFSETQ. The CDR3 sequence is CASSFFGLAGGTDTQYF. The CDR3 DNA follows: TGCGCCAGCAGCTTTTTCGGACTAGCGGGGGGCACAGATACGCAGTATTTT.

The rearrangement links TRBV11-2 to TRBJ2-3; TRBD2 matches at 13 bases. CDR1 SGHAT and CDR2 FQNNGV come from the germline V gene. This CDR3 region has 18 residues. V dropped 1 base and J dropped 0; count of bases not matched to a gene: 4. Written as DNA, the CDR3 is TGTGCCAGCAGCTTAGTCCCGGGACTAGCGGGGAGCACAGATACGCAGTATTTT. It encodes CASSLVPGLAGSTDTQYF.

A single count supports this clone. This sequence joins TRBV30 and TRBJ2-5; 12 nucleotides match TRBD2. In germline, CDR1 is GTSNPN, CDR2 SVGIG (reference sequence). Unmatched junction bases numbered 8, after V lost 3 bases and J lost 3 bases. CDR3 size: 16 residues. CDR3 in DNA: TGTGCCTGGAGCGAGGGACTAGCGGGCTTAGAAGAGACCCAGTACTTC. Protein product: CAWSEGLAGLEETQYF.

CDR3 in amino acids: CASSPGQPEKLFF. CDR3 bases: TGTGCCAGCAGCCCTGGACAGCCTGAAAAACTGTTTTTT. This chain joins TRBV7-8 and TRBJ1-4; a possible D gene is TRBD1 (6 bases). Between the trimmed V and J ends, which lost 5 bases and 7 bases, there was a span of 11 bases. The CDR3 loop spans 13 amino acids. Germline-derived CDR1 and CDR2 are SGHVS and FQNEAQ.

A few counts support this clone. The J gene is TRBJ1-6, the V gene TRBV19; TRBD1 might be the D (5 bases). Germline V lookup: CDR1 LNHDA, CDR2 SQIVND (reference sequence). V shed 4 bases and J shed 14 bases, with 30 bases lying between them. The CDR3 loop spans 18 amino acids. The CDR3 DNA follows: TGTGCCAGTAGTACCCCTCAGCGGGGGATTCCGAAATTAGGGACCCTCCACTTT. This gives the protein CASSTPQRGIPKLGTLHF.

The chain couples TRBV19 to TRBJ1-2, with TRBD1 identical over 7 bases. The CDR3 consists of 15 residues. Per germline, CDR1 LNHDA and CDR2 SQIVND (reference sequence). With V trimmed by 3 bases and J by 1 base, 5 bases remained unmatched. Written as DNA, the CDR3 is TGTGCCAGTAGTATGGGACCAGGGGGTAACTATGGCTACACCTTC. Translated: CASSMGPGGNYGYTF.